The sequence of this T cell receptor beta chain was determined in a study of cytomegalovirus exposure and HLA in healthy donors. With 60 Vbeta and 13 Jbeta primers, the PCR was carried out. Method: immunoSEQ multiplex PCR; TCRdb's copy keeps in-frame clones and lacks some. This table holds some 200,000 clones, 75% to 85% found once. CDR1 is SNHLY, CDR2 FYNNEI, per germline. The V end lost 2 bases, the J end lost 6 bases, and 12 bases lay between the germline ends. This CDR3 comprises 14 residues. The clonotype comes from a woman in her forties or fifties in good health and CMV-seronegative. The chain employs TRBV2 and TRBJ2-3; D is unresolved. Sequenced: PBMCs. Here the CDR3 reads CASSETWLRDTQYF. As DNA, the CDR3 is TGTGCCAGCAGTGAAACCTGGTTGAGGGATACGCAGTATTTT.